What follows are 4 T cell receptor beta chains derived from one specimen sequenced in a study of Ad26.COV2.S vaccination and SARS-CoV-2 variants. Stated treatment: 15 to 20 received Ad26.COV2.S at low or high dose, single or two shots; about 5 received placebo; per-sample allocation not given. Material that was analyzed had been drawn on day 63 after the first vaccine or placebo injection. The table came from immunoSEQ multiplex PCR; TCRdb's copy has only in-frame clones and leaves some out. This sample has some 480,000 clones, with roughly nine tenths found just once. The sample here was peripheral blood, taken in a trial of Ad26.COV2.S vaccine versus placebo. These TCRs come from a person between 18 and 65 years old who received the Ad26.COV2.S COVID-19 vaccine or a placebo.

The genes are TRBV27 and TRBJ2-1; TRBD2 is a possible D gene (5 bases). The CDR3 runs to 14 residues. The V end lost 7 bases, the J end lost 6 bases, and 16 bases lay between the germline ends. Germline V lookup: CDR1 MNHEY, CDR2 SMNVEV (reference sequence). CDR3 loop: CASTDGGPANEQFF. As DNA, the CDR3 is TGTGCCAGCACTGACGGCGGGCCCGCCAATGAGCAGTTCTTC.

This rearrangement joins TRBV19 to TRBJ2-7; a weak D match, TRBD2 (5 bases). The CDR3 loop spans 14 amino acids. Germline V gene lookup returns CDR1 LNHDA and CDR2 SQIVND (reference sequence). The V and J ends lost 6 bases and 2 bases respectively, with 14 bases between them. The CDR3 nucleotides are TGTGCCAGTAGAGGGAGAGCGGAAACCTACGAGCAGTACTTC. It specifies CASRGRAETYEQYF. Full variable domain (rest looked up from reference TRBV19 and TRBJ2-7): DGGITQSPKYLFRKEGQNVTLSCEQNLNHDAMYWYRQDPGQGLRLIYYSQIVNDFQKGDIAEGYSVSREKKESFPLTVTSAQKNPTAFYLCASRGRAETYEQYFGPGTRLTVT.

The CDR3 sequence: CASSYRFGQGMNYTF. The CDR3 nucleotides read TGTGCCAGCAGCTACCGATTCGGACAGGGGATGAACTACACCTTC. This chain joins TRBV7-2 and TRBJ1-2; 9 nucleotides match TRBD1. Germline V gene lookup returns CDR1 SGHTA and CDR2 FQGNSA. V shed 4 bases, J shed 10 bases, and the junction held 13 bases outside the gene matches. The CDR3 contains 15 residues.

This chain links TRBV11-3 with TRBJ2-1; 9 nucleotides align to TRBD2. Per the germline V gene, CDR1 is SGHNT and CDR2 is YENEEA. The CDR3 sequence is 16 residues long. The trim removed 6 bases at V and 6 bases at J, leaving 12 bases unmatched. The CDR3 region has the DNA TGTGCCAGCAGTCCACGGGGCGGGAGGGCCCTCAATGAGCAGTTCTTC. This codes for CASSPRGGRALNEQFF. The full variable domain, completed using reference TRBV11-3 and TRBJ2-1, is EAGVVQSPRYKIIEKKQPVAFWCNPISGHNTLYWYLQNLGQGPELLIRYENEEAVDDSQLPKDRFSAERLKGVDSTLKIQPAELGDSAVYLCASSPRGGRALNEQFFGPGTRLTVL.